This T cell receptor (beta chain) is drawn from a study of blood T cell repertoires in COVID-19. Study at large: COVID-19 samples from acute and convalescent phases originated in the United States, Italy and Spain. The analysed material was cDNA or gDNA that came from T cells, B-cell-depleted T cells, or PBMCs.

Libraries were prepared by immunoSEQ multiplex PCR; TCRdb keeps only in-frame clonotypes and omits some of them. The table lists 400,000 to 500,000 clones, approximately 91% of them singletons. Donors were grouped by their self-reported clinical history. This CDR3 is 18 amino acids long. The germline V gene has CDR1 LGHDT and CDR2 YNNKEL (reference sequence). Trimming cost V 1 base and J 8 bases; bases outside gene matches: 17. The origin of this receptor is a woman aged 18 to 35 who had been exposed to COVID-19. Sequenced: PBMCs or T cells enriched from blood (not recorded which). The rearrangement links TRBV3-1 (or the pseudogene TRBV3-2) to TRBJ2-1; TRBD2 matches at 7 bases. CDR3: CASSQGGLFGGSWDEQFF. The CDR3 DNA follows: TGTGCCAGCAGCCAAGGTGGCCTCTTTGGCGGGAGTTGGGATGAGCAGTTCTTC.